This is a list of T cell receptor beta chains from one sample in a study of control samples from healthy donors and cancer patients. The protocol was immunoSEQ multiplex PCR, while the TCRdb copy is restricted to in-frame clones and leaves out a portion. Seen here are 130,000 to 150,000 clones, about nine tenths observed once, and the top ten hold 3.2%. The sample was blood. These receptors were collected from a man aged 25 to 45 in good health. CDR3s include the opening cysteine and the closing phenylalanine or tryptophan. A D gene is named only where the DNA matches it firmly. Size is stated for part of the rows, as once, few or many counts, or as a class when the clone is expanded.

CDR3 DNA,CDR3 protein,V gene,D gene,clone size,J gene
TGTGCCAGCAGCGCGGGGTACACAGATACGCAGTATTTT,CASSAGYTDTQYF,TRBV7-3,NA,NA,TRBJ2-3
TGTGCCAGCAGCCAAGAGGTGGGGGTCCCCCCCTACGAGCAGTACTTC,CASSQEVGVPPYEQYF,TRBV3-1/TRBV3-2,NA,once,TRBJ2-7
TGTGCCAGCAGCTTTGACCCCGGGACCGGTAATGAAAAACTGTTTTTT,CASSFDPGTGNEKLFF,TRBV7-9,NA,NA,TRBJ1-4
TGTGCCACCAGCAGTCCCGTGGGGGGTTACACCGGGGAGCTGTTTTTT,CATSSPVGGYTGELFF,TRBV15,NA,NA,TRBJ2-2
TGTGCTAGTGGTTTGTTGTATTTT,CASGLLYF,TRBV12-5,NA,NA,TRBJ2-3
TGTGCCAGCAGCTTGACAGGGAACGGCTATGGCTACACCTTC,CASSLTGNGYGYTF,TRBV7-3,TRBD1,NA,TRBJ1-2
TGTGCCAGCAGCACCTGGACAGGGGCCGTGGGCTACACCTTC,CASSTWTGAVGYTF,TRBV9,TRBD1,NA,TRBJ1-2
TGCGCCAGCAGTTCCCAGGGCTATGGCTACACCTTC,CASSSQGYGYTF,TRBV23-1,NA,once,TRBJ1-2
TGTGCCAGCAGTTGGGGTCAGAACACTGAAGCTTTCTTT,CASSWGQNTEAFF,TRBV12-3/TRBV12-4,NA,NA,TRBJ1-1
TGTGCCAGCAGTAAAATAGGGACAGGGGTTCAGGGCATATCCAAAAACATTCAGTACTTC,CASSKIGTGVQGISKNIQYF,TRBV27,TRBD1,once,TRBJ2-4
TGTGCCAGCAGTCAAGGACAGTTAGAAGCTTTCTTT,CASSQGQLEAFF,TRBV3-1/TRBV3-2,NA,NA,TRBJ1-1
TGTGCCAGCAGTTTATATGGACATAGCAATCAGCCCCAGCATTTT,CASSLYGHSNQPQHF,TRBV27,NA,NA,TRBJ1-5
TGTGCCAGCAGTTTAGACAGGGGCCGCACAGATACGCAGTATTTT,CASSLDRGRTDTQYF,TRBV27,TRBD1,NA,TRBJ2-3
TGCGCCAGCAGCTTTGGACAGGGAAATTCACCCCTCCACTTT,CASSFGQGNSPLHF,TRBV5-1,TRBD1,NA,TRBJ1-6
TGTGCCAGCAGCTTAGGCGGGGGTGCCGGGGAGCTGTTTTTT,CASSLGGGAGELFF,TRBV7-6,TRBD2,once,TRBJ2-2
TGTGCCAGTAGTATAGGCAGCGGGGGGGCCTACGAGCAGTACTTC,CASSIGSGGAYEQYF,TRBV19,TRBD2,NA,TRBJ2-7
TGTGCCAGCAGTCACAGGGGAAGCTATGGCTACACCTTC,CASSHRGSYGYTF,TRBV6-4,TRBD1,once,TRBJ1-2
TGTGCCAGCAGCTTAATCACAGGGACTCTTACTAATGAAAAACTGTTTTTT,CASSLITGTLTNEKLFF,TRBV7-9,NA,NA,TRBJ1-4
TGTGCCAGCAGCCTGGGAGTTAACTATGGCTACACCTTC,CASSLGVNYGYTF,TRBV5-5,NA,NA,TRBJ1-2
TGTGCCAGCAGGACCCGTGGGGGCGGCGAGCAGTACTTC,CASRTRGGGEQYF,TRBV6-5,NA,NA,TRBJ2-7
TGTGCCAGCAGCTCCGGGCCAGATACGCAGTATTTT,CASSSGPDTQYF,TRBV2,NA,NA,TRBJ2-3
TGTGCCAGCAGCCAAGAAGGAGGGATGGGAAACACCATATATTTT,CASSQEGGMGNTIYF,TRBV4-2,NA,NA,TRBJ1-3
TGCGCCAGCAGCCATCCGGGGGCAGATACGCAGTATTTT,CASSHPGADTQYF,TRBV4-1,NA,NA,TRBJ2-3
TGCGCCAGCAGCCAAGTTGATATCTTCCTAGGGAACGAGCAGTTCTTC,CASSQVDIFLGNEQFF,TRBV4-1,NA,NA,TRBJ2-1
TGTGCCAGCAGCCCCTTTTATAGCGGGGGGCAAAATGAGCAGTTCTTC,CASSPFYSGGQNEQFF,TRBV3-1/TRBV3-2,TRBD2,NA,TRBJ2-1
TGCGCCAGCAGCCCCCGGGACATTCCCTCTGGAAACACCATATATTTT,CASSPRDIPSGNTIYF,TRBV4-1,NA,NA,TRBJ1-3
TGTGCCAGCAGCTTAGCTGCGGGGCTGAGCAATGAGCAGTTCTTC,CASSLAAGLSNEQFF,TRBV11-2,NA,NA,TRBJ2-1
TGCGCCAGCAGCTTCGGGACAGGGGGATCCTACGAGCAGTACTTC,CASSFGTGGSYEQYF,TRBV5-1,TRBD1,NA,TRBJ2-7
TGTGCCAGCAGTTTTTTTGGCGGGGAGCTGTTTTTT,CASSFFGGELFF,TRBV28,NA,NA,TRBJ2-2
TGTGCCAGCAGCTTCAAGTACGAGCAGTACTTC,CASSFKYEQYF,TRBV7-2,NA,NA,TRBJ2-7
TGTGCCAGCAGCCGAAGACCGGGGGGACGCACAGATACGCAGTATTTT,CASSRRPGGRTDTQYF,TRBV3-1/TRBV3-2,TRBD2,NA,TRBJ2-3
TGTGCCAGCCAGACAGGGGGCGATTTCTACGAGCAGTACTTC,CASQTGGDFYEQYF,TRBV6-5,TRBD1,NA,TRBJ2-7
TGTGCCAGCAGTCGCAGCGGGGGCCGGGACAATGAGCAGTTCTTC,CASSRSGGRDNEQFF,TRBV27,TRBD2,NA,TRBJ2-1
TGCGCCAGCAGCTTCGGACAGTTGAACACTGAAGCTTTCTTT,CASSFGQLNTEAFF,TRBV5-1,NA,NA,TRBJ1-1
TGTGCCAGCAGCGAAGGGACCATGGCCAAAAACATTCAGTACTTC,CASSEGTMAKNIQYF,TRBV7-9,NA,NA,TRBJ2-4
TGTGCCAGTGGCCTCGGGGGGGGATCAGATACGCAGTATTTT,CASGLGGGSDTQYF,TRBV11-2,TRBD2,NA,TRBJ2-3
TGTGCCACCAGCAGAGATGCCGCTGATAGCACAGATACGCAGTATTTT,CATSRDAADSTDTQYF,TRBV15,NA,NA,TRBJ2-3
TGTGCCAGCAGCCCGCCAGGGAATCAGCCCCAGCATTTT,CASSPPGNQPQHF,TRBV7-6,NA,NA,TRBJ1-5
TGTGCCAGTACCAGACAGGGATCCTACAATGAGCAGTTCTTC,CASTRQGSYNEQFF,TRBV19,TRBD1,NA,TRBJ2-1
TGTGCCAGCAGTCTCGGACTGGCCTACGAGCAGTACTTC,CASSLGLAYEQYF,TRBV27,NA,NA,TRBJ2-7
TGTGCCAGTATTAGGACAGCGGTTGATTCTGGAAACACCATATATTTT,CASIRTAVDSGNTIYF,TRBV19,NA,NA,TRBJ1-3
TGCAGCGTTGGAGGGGGCGGCACTGAAGCTTTCTTT,CSVGGGGTEAFF,TRBV29-1,TRBD1,NA,TRBJ1-1
TGTGCCAGCAGCTTCCTCAGGGTCTACAATGAGCAGTTCTTC,CASSFLRVYNEQFF,TRBV5-6,NA,NA,TRBJ2-1
TGTGCCAGCAGCCAAGCGCTGGACGGTGAAAAACTGTTTTTT,CASSQALDGEKLFF,TRBV4-2,NA,once,TRBJ1-4
TGTGCCAGCAGCTTACAGAGATCCTACGAGCAGTACTTC,CASSLQRSYEQYF,TRBV7-3,NA,NA,TRBJ2-7
TGTGCCAGCAGCGTAGGACAGGGCCCCTACAATGAGCAGTTCTTC,CASSVGQGPYNEQFF,TRBV9,TRBD1,NA,TRBJ2-1
TGTGCCAGCAGCTTCACCGTGGCGTATGGCTACACCTTC,CASSFTVAYGYTF,TRBV12-3/TRBV12-4,NA,NA,TRBJ1-2
TGTGCCAGCAGCCCCACCTGGCGGGGGGAGGGAGATACGCAGTATTTT,CASSPTWRGEGDTQYF,TRBV9,TRBD2,NA,TRBJ2-3
TGTGCCAGCGGACAGGGGGCTTTGAACACTGAAGCTTTCTTT,CASGQGALNTEAFF,TRBV19,TRBD1,NA,TRBJ1-1
TGTGCCAGCTCCCCATGGGGGGCGTGGATGGGTCAGCCCCAGCATTTT,CASSPWGAWMGQPQHF,TRBV28,NA,NA,TRBJ1-5
TGTGCCAGCAGCTTCAGTCCGGCCCCTTCCTACGAGCAGTACTTC,CASSFSPAPSYEQYF,TRBV5-6,NA,NA,TRBJ2-7
TGTGCCAGCAGTTTAGGGACCGAGCAGTACTTC,CASSLGTEQYF,TRBV28,NA,once,TRBJ2-7
TGCAGTGCTAGTCTGGTGGACACCATATATTTT,CSASLVDTIYF,TRBV20-1,NA,NA,TRBJ1-3
TGTGCCAGCAGCTTAGATGGTGGTCTCCCCCCTGCAACTAATGAAAAACTGTTTTTT,CASSLDGGLPPATNEKLFF,TRBV7-6,NA,NA,TRBJ1-4
TGTGCCAGTAGCAAAGGACTTTACAATGAGCAGTTCTTC,CASSKGLYNEQFF,TRBV19,NA,NA,TRBJ2-1
TGTGCCAGCAGTTTAATAGGCGGGGGCGCTTTCACAGATACGCAGTATTTT,CASSLIGGGAFTDTQYF,TRBV27,NA,NA,TRBJ2-3
TGTGCTAGTGGTTTGTATGGCTCTGGGGCCAACGTCCTGACTTTC,CASGLYGSGANVLTF,TRBV12-5,NA,NA,TRBJ2-6